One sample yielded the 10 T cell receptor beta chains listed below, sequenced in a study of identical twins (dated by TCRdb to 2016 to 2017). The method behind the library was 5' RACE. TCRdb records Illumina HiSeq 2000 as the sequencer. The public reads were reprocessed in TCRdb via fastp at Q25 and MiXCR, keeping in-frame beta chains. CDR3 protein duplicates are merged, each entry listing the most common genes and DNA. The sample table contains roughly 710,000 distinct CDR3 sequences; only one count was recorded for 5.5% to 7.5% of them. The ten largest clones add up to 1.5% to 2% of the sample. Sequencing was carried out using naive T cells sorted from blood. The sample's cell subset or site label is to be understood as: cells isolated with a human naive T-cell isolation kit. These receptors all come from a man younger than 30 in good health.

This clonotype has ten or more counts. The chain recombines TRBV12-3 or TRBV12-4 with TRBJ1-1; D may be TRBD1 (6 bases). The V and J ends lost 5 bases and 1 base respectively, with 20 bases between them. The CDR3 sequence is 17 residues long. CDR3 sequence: CASSPERGGWENTEAFF. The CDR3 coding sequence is TGTGCCAGCAGTCCCGAAAGGGGGGGTTGGGAGAACACTGAAGCTTTCTTT.

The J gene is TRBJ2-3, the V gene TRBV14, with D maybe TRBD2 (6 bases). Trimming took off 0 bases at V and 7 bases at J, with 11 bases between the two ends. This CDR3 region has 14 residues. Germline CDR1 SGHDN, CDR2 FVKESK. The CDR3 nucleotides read TGTGCCAGCAGCCAAGATGGAGGGATTTATACGCAGTATTTT. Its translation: CASSQDGGIYTQYF.

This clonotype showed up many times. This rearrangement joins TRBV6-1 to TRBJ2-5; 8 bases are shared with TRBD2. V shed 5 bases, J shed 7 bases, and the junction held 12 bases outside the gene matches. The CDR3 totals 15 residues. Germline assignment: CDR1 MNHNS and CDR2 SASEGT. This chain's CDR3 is CASSPGLAGHGTQYF. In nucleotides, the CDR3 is TGTGCCAGCAGTCCCGGACTAGCCGGGCACGGGACCCAGTACTTC.

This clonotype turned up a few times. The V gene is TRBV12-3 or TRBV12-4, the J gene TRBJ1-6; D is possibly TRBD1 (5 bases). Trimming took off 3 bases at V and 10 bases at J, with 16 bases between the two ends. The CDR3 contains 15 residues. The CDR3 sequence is CASSFSVEGTSPLHF. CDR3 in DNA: TGTGCCAGCAGTTTTAGTGTCGAGGGGACCTCACCCCTCCACTTT.

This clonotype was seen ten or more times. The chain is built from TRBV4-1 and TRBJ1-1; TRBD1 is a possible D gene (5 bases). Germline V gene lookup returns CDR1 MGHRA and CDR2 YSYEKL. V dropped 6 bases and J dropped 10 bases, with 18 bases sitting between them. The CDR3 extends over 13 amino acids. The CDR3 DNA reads TGCGCCAGCAGAGGTGGGGGAAAAATCGGAGCTTTCTTT. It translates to CASRGGGKIGAFF.

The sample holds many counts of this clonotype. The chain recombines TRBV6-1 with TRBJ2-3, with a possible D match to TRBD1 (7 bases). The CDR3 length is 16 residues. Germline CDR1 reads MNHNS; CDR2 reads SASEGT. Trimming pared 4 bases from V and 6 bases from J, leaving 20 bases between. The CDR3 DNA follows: TGTGCCAGCAGTGGCGGGGTAGGGGGCCGTCGGGATACGCAGTATTTT. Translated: CASSGGVGGRRDTQYF.

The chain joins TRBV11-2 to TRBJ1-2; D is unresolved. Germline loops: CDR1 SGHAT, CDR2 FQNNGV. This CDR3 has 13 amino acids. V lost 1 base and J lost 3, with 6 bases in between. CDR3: CASSLAEDYGYTF. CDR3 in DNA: TGTGCCAGCAGCTTAGCAGAGGACTATGGCTACACCTTC.

CDR3 amino acids: CASSIFRSGANVLTF. As DNA, the CDR3 is TGTGCCAGTAGTATTTTCCGCTCTGGGGCCAACGTCCTGACTTTC. The chain joins TRBV19 to TRBJ2-6; D gene unclear. The germline V and J ends were trimmed by 3 bases and 0 bases, with 6 bases remaining between them. Germline assignment: CDR1 LNHDA and CDR2 SQIVND (reference sequence). CDR3 length: 15 amino acids.

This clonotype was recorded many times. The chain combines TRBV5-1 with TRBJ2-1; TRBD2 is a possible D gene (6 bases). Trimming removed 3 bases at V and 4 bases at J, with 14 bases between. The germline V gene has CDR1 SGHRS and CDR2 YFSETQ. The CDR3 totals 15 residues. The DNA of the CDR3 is TGCGCCAGCAGCTCTCCGGGACTCCTGTACAATGAGCAGTTCTTC. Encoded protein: CASSSPGLLYNEQFF.

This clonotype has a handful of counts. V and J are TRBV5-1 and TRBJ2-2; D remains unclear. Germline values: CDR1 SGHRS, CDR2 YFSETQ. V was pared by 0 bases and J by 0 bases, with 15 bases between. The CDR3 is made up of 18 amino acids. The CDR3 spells CASSLDWPYSSNTGELFF. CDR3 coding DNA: TGCGCCAGCAGCTTGGATTGGCCCTATAGTTCGAACACCGGGGAGCTGTTTTTT.